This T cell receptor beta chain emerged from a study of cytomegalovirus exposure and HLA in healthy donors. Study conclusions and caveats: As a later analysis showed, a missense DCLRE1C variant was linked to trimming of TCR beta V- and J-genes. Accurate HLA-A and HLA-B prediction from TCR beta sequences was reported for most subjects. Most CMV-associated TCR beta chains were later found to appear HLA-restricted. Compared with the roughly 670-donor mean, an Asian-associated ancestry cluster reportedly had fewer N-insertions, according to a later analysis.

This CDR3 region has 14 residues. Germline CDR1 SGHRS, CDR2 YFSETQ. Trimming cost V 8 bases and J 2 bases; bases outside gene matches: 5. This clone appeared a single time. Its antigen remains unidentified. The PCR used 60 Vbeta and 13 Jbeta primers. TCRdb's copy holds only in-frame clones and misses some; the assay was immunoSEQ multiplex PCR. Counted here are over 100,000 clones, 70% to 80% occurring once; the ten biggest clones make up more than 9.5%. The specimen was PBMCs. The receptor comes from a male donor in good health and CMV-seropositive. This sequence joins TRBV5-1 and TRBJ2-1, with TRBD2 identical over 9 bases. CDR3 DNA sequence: TGCGCCAGTAGATTAGCGGGAGCCTACAATGAGCAGTTCTTC. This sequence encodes CASRLAGAYNEQFF.